The T cell receptor beta chain under discussion was sequenced for a study of molecular identifiers for immune sequencing clone quantification. This clonotype was observed many times. Antigen specificity is unknown. TCRdb reprocessed the PCR reads via MiXCR and lists one record per CDR3 protein. The sample holds some 40,000 distinct CDR3 sequences, less than 20% seen once. CDR1 is MNHEY and CDR2 is SVGAGI in the germline V gene. V shed 7 bases and J 1 base; nucleotides not matched to a gene: 15. The CDR3 runs to 18 residues. Study-wide results and limits: Reports indicate spiked Jurkat TCR RNA from one cell could be found among about 1 million naive cells.

Material: naive CD8+ T cells from blood, with Jurkat cell RNA spiked in. The subset was: FACS-sorted CD8+CD4-CCR7+CD45RA+ naive T cells. The rearrangement joins TRBV6-5 to TRBJ2-3; the match to TRBD1 covers 9 bases. This TCR was recovered from a human donor in good health. Some libraries in this study had Jurkat cell RNA spiked in. CDR3 nucleotides: TGTGCCAGCATCGGGCCGACAGGGGGGACAACAGGCACAGATACGCAGTATTTT. Protein: CASIGPTGGTTGTDTQYF.